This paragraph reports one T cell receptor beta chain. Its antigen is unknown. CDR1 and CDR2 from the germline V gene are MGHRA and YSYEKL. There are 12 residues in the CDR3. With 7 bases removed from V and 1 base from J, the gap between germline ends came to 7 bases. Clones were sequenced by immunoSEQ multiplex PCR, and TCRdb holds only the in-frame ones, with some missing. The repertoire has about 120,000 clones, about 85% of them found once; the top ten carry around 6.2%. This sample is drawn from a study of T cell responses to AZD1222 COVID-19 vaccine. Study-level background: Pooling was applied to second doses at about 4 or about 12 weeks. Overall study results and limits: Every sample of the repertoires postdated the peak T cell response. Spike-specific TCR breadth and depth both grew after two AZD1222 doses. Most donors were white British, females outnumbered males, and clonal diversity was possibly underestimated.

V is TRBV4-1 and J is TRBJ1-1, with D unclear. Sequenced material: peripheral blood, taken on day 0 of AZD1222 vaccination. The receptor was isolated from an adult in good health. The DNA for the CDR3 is TGCGCCAGCACGGACCCGAACACTGAAGCTTTCTTT. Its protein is CASTDPNTEAFF.